This TCR beta chain was observed in a study of identical twins listed by TCRdb under 2016. Context from the whole study: The study deep-sequenced TCR alpha and beta repertoires from monozygotic twins, unrelated adults of various ages and cord blood to test whether fetal clonotypes persist. To rule out contamination, replicate twin experiments were performed at different times with different library preparation protocols.

Trimming takes 7 bases from V and 3 bases from J, and the germline ends sit 19 bases apart. The CDR3 numbers 16 residues from cysteine through phenylalanine. The only DNA kept is the CDR3, 48 bases in frame from the first base. Concerning this clonotype: Its binding antigen is unknown. The input lacks base qualities; no much larger clone sits a single base away.

Every donor in the study was a healthy Caucasian. Three pairs of female monozygotic twins, all aged about 18 to 30 years, made up the twin cohort. RNA for TCR libraries was isolated from peripheral blood mononuclear cells. Libraries were constructed by 5' RACE. The sample was run on an Illumina HiSeq 2000. A universal primer binding site was introduced by template switching, and a unique molecular identifier was present in the final cDNA, enabling accurate counting of TCR cDNA molecules. Specific primers in the conserved constant-segment region were used to synthesize first-strand cDNA for the TCR alpha and beta chains. To control for contamination, every cDNA library was double barcoded, receiving both a SMART-Mk sample barcode and Illumina barcodes. TruSeq adapter sequences along with Illumina sample barcodes were introduced in two successive PCR steps. The TCR alpha and beta cDNA libraries were sequenced on the Illumina HiSeq platform using custom primers. In the source study's methods: Raw reads were processed with MiGEC to extract unique molecular identifiers, and MiXCR was used to determine CDR3 positions. For each individual, recombination models were inferred using an EM algorithm with the repgenHMM and IGoR tools. The analysis of shared clonotypes was done with the tcR package in R, with sharing normalized by the product of cloneset sizes. Out-of-frame nonproductive sequences were analyzed to study raw recombination free of thymic and clonal selection effects. In-frame beta chains were kept once TCRdb had trimmed the public reads at Q25 with fastp and called clones with MiXCR. CDR3 protein duplicates are merged, each entry listing the most common genes and DNA. The V and J calls were determined by TCRdb, not by the authors. A total of about 890,000 distinct CDR3 sequences appear in this sample, 9% to 15% of them only once. The ten most abundant clones make up 1.5% to 2% of the sample.

Beyond this particular receptor, the publication reports: Compared with coincidental sharing between unrelated individuals, out-of-frame TCR alpha sequences shared between twins had an excess of sequences with low generation probability. In monozygotic twins, recombination models systematically underestimated out-of-frame TCR alpha sharing, but the models matched the sharing seen between unrelated individuals. Zero-insertion analyses could be partly confounded by invariant T cells such as MAIT and iNKT, although diverse VJ usage argued against such confounding for most clonotypes. In beta out-of-frame sequences, excess twin sharing was weaker, because having fewer shared sequences lowered the signal-to-noise ratio. Conclusions relied on cross-sectional statistical analysis, since the same donors could not be followed over many years. Abundant cord blood beta clonotypes carried fewer insertions; young adult naive repertoires showed a weaker similar trend, while memory repertoires showed none.

This sample also belongs to another study, concerning yellow fever vaccine responses in identical twins. The second paper further reports: According to the authors, in identical twins the way T cells responded to vaccination appeared partly convergent and partly personalized. In identical twins, the study followed T cell clones that responded to the vaccine with precision.

Here the chain combines TRBV12-3 or TRBV12-4 and TRBJ1-3, and possibly TRBD1, on 6 matching bases. Material: PBMCs. The receptor comes from a woman younger than 35 in good health. The nucleotide sequence reads as follows: TGTGCCAGCACCCGACCGGGGGGGGCTGGTGGAAACACCATATATTTT. It is translated as CASTRPGGAGGNTIYF.